This TCR beta chain is from a study of glioma-infiltrating T cells. Germline CDR1 is SGHTA and CDR2 is FQGTGA. This CDR3 spans 12 amino acids. This clonotype has just a few counts. Compared with germline, one end of the junction differs, possibly owing to a read error. Amplification of TCR alpha and beta CDR3 regions from RNA used iRepertoire nested multiplex PCR. One entry per CDR3 protein results from TCRdb running MiXCR on the multiplex PCR reads. The sample lists 100,000 to 150,000 distinct CDR3 sequences, approximately 24% occurring once. Input material: glioma tissue, nonneoplastic brain tissue, or PBMCs (not recorded which). This rearrangement joins TRBV7-3 to TRBJ1-2, with TRBD1 as a possible D gene (6 bases). This TCR came from a human donor with low-grade glioma or glioblastoma, undergoing nonglioma brain surgery, or in good health (not recorded which). CDR3: CASSLGDTPLAF. In nucleotides, the CDR3 is TGTGCCAGCAGCTTAGGGGACACACCACTGGCCTTC.